This section outlines one T cell receptor (beta chain) sequence together with its context. Trimming removed 3 bases from V and 8 bases from J; junction bases left unmatched: 11. The CDR3 runs to 16 residues. The germline CDR1 and CDR2 sequences are MGHDK and SYGVNS. Per the original data handling: Counts of nucleated cells, estimated from reference gene primer amplification, were obtained. Sequencing was performed with immunoSEQ multiplex PCR; in TCRdb, only in-frame clones are kept and a portion is missing. The V and J calls and clone size were taken over from that table, and D and trimming were inferred from the DNA. The sample holds 110,000 to 150,000 clones, about 86% seen once. This specimen comes from a study of blood T cell repertoires in COVID-19. Study summary: Sites in the United States, Italy and Spain provided acute and convalescent COVID-19 samples.

The sequence came from a human donor in a cohort sampled during active COVID-19. The source material was peripheral blood. The chain is built from TRBV25-1 and TRBJ1-2; 11 nucleotides line up with TRBD1. The CDR3 DNA reads TGTGCCAGCAGTGAGCTGGGACAGGGGGAATCGTACGGCTACACCTTC. Translating it yields CASSELGQGESYGYTF.